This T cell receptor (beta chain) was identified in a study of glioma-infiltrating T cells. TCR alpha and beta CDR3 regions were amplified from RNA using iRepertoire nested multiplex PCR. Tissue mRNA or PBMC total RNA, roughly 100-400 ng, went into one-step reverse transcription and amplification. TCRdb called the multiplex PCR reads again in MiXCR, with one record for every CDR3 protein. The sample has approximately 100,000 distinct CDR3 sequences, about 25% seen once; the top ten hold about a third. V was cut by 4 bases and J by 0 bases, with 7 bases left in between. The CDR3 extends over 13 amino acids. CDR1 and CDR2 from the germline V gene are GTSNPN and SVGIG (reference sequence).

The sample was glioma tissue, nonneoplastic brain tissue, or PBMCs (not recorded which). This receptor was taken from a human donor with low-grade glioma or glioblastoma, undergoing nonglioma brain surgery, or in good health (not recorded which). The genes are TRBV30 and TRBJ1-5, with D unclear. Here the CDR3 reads CAWNYDSNQPQHF. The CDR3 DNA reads TGTGCCTGGAACTACGATAGCAATCAGCCCCAGCATTTT.